Following are 7 T cell receptor beta chains from one sample sequenced in a study of CD8 T cells in Susac syndrome. Random hexamers primed reverse transcription of 0.5 to 1 ug RNA. One entry per CDR3 protein, called by TCRdb with MiXCR from the immunoSEQ multiplex PCR reads. The sample consists of some 260,000 distinct CDR3 sequences, just under 95% of them appearing once. Sample: CD4+ T cells from PBMCs. These receptors all stem from a human donor with multiple sclerosis.

This rearrangement joins TRBV20-1 to TRBJ2-5, with 10 bases fitting TRBD1. The trim removed 6 bases at V and 6 bases at J, leaving 7 bases unmatched. This CDR3 comprises 13 residues. CDR1 is DFQATT, CDR2 SNEGSKA, per germline (reference sequence). CDR3 sequence (DNA): TGCAGTGCCACATCGACAGGGGGCCAGACCCAGTACTTC. This codes for CSATSTGGQTQYF.

The chain carries TRBV4-1 and TRBJ2-1; the D gene is possibly TRBD2 (6 bases). CDR1 MGHRA and CDR2 YSYEKL come from the germline V gene. This CDR3 is built from 15 residues. Trimming stripped 1 base from V and 10 bases from J, with 17 bases between. In DNA form, the CDR3 reads TGCGCCAGCAGCCAAGTCGTTATAAATGCGGGGGAGCAGTTCTTC. The encoded protein is CASSQVVINAGEQFF.

This clonotype came up once. The chain combines TRBV2 with TRBJ2-3; 8 positions match TRBD1. This CDR3 is 12 amino acids long. The ends lost 9 bases at V and 1 base at J; junction bases unmatched: 0. Germline V lookup: CDR1 SNHLY, CDR2 FYNNEI. In nucleotides, the CDR3 is TGTGCCAGGACAGGGGGCACAGATACGCAGTATTTT. Protein: CARTGGTDTQYF.

About this clonotype itself: Germline is not matched at one junction end, which may reflect a read error. The J gene is TRBJ1-6, the V gene TRBV20-1; no clear D gene. Per the germline V gene, CDR1 is DFQATT and CDR2 is SNEGSKA (reference sequence). This CDR3 spans 14 amino acids. The CDR3 DNA is TGCAGTGCTAGGTCCGGTGGAGATATCTCACCCCTCCATTTT. Its translation: CSARSGGDISPLHF.

This sequence joins TRBV29-1 and TRBJ2-5; D uncertain. Trimming left V 0 bases short and J 2 bases short, with 7 bases between. In germline, CDR1 is SQVTM, CDR2 ANQGSEA. The CDR3 length is 13 residues. The CDR3 protein is CSVEDWVQETQYF. In DNA, the CDR3 is TGCAGCGTTGAAGATTGGGTACAAGAGACCCAGTACTTC.

This chain links TRBV23-1 with TRBJ2-2; TRBD2 is a possible D gene (5 bases). TRBV23-1 is designated an ORF whose function remains uncertain. The length of the CDR3 is 18 residues. Trimming stripped 3 bases from V and 4 bases from J, with 21 bases between. CDR3: CASSQPPYGRETTGELFF. DNA for the CDR3: TGCGCCAGCAGTCAGCCACCCTACGGACGGGAAACCACCGGGGAGCTGTTTTTT.

This chain links TRBV10-3 with TRBJ2-4; 7 nucleotides match TRBD1. The CDR3 totals 17 residues. The J segment lost 0 bases and the V segment lost 5 bases, leaving 10 bases of the junction unmatched. CDR1 and CDR2 from the germline V gene are ENHRY and SYGVKD. The CDR3 DNA sequence: TGTGCCATCAGTCCCGGGACAGATATTTTAGCCAAAAACATTCAGTACTTC. Residues: CAISPGTDILAKNIQYF.